The 25 T cell receptor beta chains given below trace back to one sample, sequenced in a study of blood T cell repertoires in COVID-19. TCRdb's table, derived via immunoSEQ multiplex PCR, lists solely in-frame clones and lacks some. The table lists some 50,000 clones, roughly 86% of them singletons, with 5% in the top ten. The sequenced sample was peripheral blood. These receptors were taken from a man in his forties with active COVID-19.

The chain has TRBV6-5 and TRBJ1-1, with D tentatively TRBD1 (6 bases). Trimming cost V 6 bases and J 3 bases, with 14 bases left between them. Looked up from germline, CDR1 is MNHEY and CDR2 is SVGAGI. The length of the CDR3 is 14 residues. The chain's CDR3 is CASRPQGTDTEAFF. CDR3 coding DNA: TGTGCCAGCAGACCACAGGGTACCGACACTGAAGCTTTCTTT.

The chain has TRBV7-9 and TRBJ2-7, with 10 bases identical to TRBD1. Germline V gives CDR1 SEHNR, CDR2 FQNEAQ (reference sequence). CDR3 length equals 15 residues. Losses at the gene ends were 2 bases for V and 5 bases for J; bases not matched to a gene: 6. The CDR3 coding sequence is TGTGCCAGCAGCTTACCGGACAGGGGGAACCACGAGCAGTACTTC. It specifies CASSLPDRGNHEQYF.

The chain couples TRBV3-1 (or the pseudogene TRBV3-2) to TRBJ2-7, with D unresolved. The CDR3 is 13 amino acids. Deletions cut 1 base from V and 1 base from J, with 5 bases between. CDR1 and CDR2 from the germline V gene are LGHDT and YNNKEL (reference sequence). CDR3 coding DNA: TGTGCCAGCAGCCAAGGCACATCCTACGAGCAGTACTTC. Protein sequence: CASSQGTSYEQYF.

This clone occurred once. The chain couples TRBV12-3 or TRBV12-4 to TRBJ2-7; unclear D gene. This CDR3 has 11 amino acids. V lost 5 bases to trimming and J lost 2 bases, with 4 bases between them. This CDR3 reads CASSTTYEQYF. CDR3 nucleotides: TGTGCCAGCAGTACAACCTACGAGCAGTACTTC.

This chain uses TRBV5-1 with TRBJ2-7; D is ambiguous. The germline V gene has CDR1 SGHRS and CDR2 YFSETQ. The CDR3 has 13 residues. Trimming cost V 1 base and J 0 bases, with 5 bases left between them. The CDR3 here is CASSLYSSYEQYF. The CDR3 DNA sequence: TGCGCCAGCAGCTTGTACAGCTCCTACGAGCAGTACTTC.

This chain uses TRBV28 with TRBJ1-1; TRBD1 matches at 7 bases. Germline V CDR1 and CDR2: MDHEN, SYDVKM. The junction had 15 bases not matched to a gene; V was cut back by 6 bases and J by 5 bases. The CDR3 has 16 residues. Here the CDR3 reads CASREGQRERRTEAFF. The CDR3 region has the DNA TGTGCCAGCAGGGAGGGACAGCGTGAAAGGAGAACTGAAGCTTTCTTT.

The chain joins TRBV11-2 to TRBJ2-3; D possibly corresponds to TRBD2 (6 bases). The ends were cut back, 4 bases at V and 0 bases at J, with 11 bases in the middle. The CDR3 extends over 15 amino acids. Looked up from germline, CDR1 is SGHAT and CDR2 is FQNNGV. The CDR3 DNA sequence: TGTGCCAGCAGCTCCGGACTAAGAAGCACAGATACGCAGTATTTT. Protein sequence: CASSSGLRSTDTQYF.

The chain joins TRBV19 to TRBJ1-5; the match to TRBD1 covers 7 bases. The CDR3 runs to 15 residues. V lost 3 bases, J lost 6 bases, and 8 bases stayed unmatched. Germline V gene data show CDR1 as LNHDA and CDR2 as SQIVND (reference sequence). CDR3 residues: CASSIPQTGSQPQHF. The CDR3 bases are TGTGCCAGTAGTATTCCTCAGACAGGGTCTCAGCCCCAGCATTTT.

V usage is TRBV9 and J usage is TRBJ2-5, with 10 bases identical to TRBD2. This CDR3 contains 15 residues. V lost 0 bases and J lost 5; bases outside the gene matches: 4. CDR1 SGDLS and CDR2 YYNGEE come from the germline V gene. The CDR3 bases are TGTGCCAGCAGCGTAGGCGCTAGCGGGAGTGAGACCCAGTACTTC. Amino acids: CASSVGASGSETQYF.

In this sample, this clone turned up a few times. The chain recombines TRBV28 with TRBJ2-7, with D possibly matching TRBD1 (6 bases). The V end was cut by 6 bases, the J end by 2 bases, with 14 bases between. Germline CDR1 MDHEN, CDR2 SYDVKM. The CDR3 sequence is 14 residues long. In DNA form, the CDR3 reads TGTGCCAGCAGCCCAACAGGGAGTCCCTACGAGCAGTACTTC. Amino acids: CASSPTGSPYEQYF.

The chain has TRBV28 and TRBJ1-1, with TRBD1 matching over 8 bases. Trimming removed 4 bases from V and 1 base from J; junction bases left unmatched: 5. Germline V gene sequence: CDR1 MDHEN, CDR2 SYDVKM. The CDR3 has 15 residues. The CDR3 region is CASSSGQGENTEAFF. As DNA, the CDR3 is TGTGCCAGCAGTTCTGGACAGGGTGAGAACACTGAAGCTTTCTTT.

The rearrangement uses TRBV30 and TRBJ2-7, with TRBD2 as a possible D gene (5 bases). Germline lookup yields CDR1 GTSNPN and CDR2 SVGIG (reference sequence). Trimming stripped 4 bases from V and 2 bases from J, with 15 bases between. The CDR3 spans 14 residues. This CDR3 reads CAWIPRSDAYEQYF. The CDR3 nucleotides read TGTGCCTGGATTCCCCGTAGCGACGCCTACGAGCAGTACTTC.

The rearrangement uses TRBV5-1 and TRBJ2-1, with TRBD2 matching 11 bases. The CDR3 covers 16 residues. CDR1 and CDR2 (germline): SGHRS, YFSETQ. V gave up 3 bases and J gave up 6 bases; unmatched junction bases: 8. As DNA, the CDR3 is TGCGCCAGCAGCTCCTTAGCGGGAGGGCCAAGCAATGAGCAGTTCTTC. Encoded protein: CASSSLAGGPSNEQFF.

This clone was seen just once. V usage is TRBV6-5 and J usage is TRBJ1-1; D gene uncertain. The CDR3 is 11 residues long. With 6 bases removed from V and 3 bases from J, the gap between germline ends came to 5 bases. Germline CDR1 MNHEY, CDR2 SVGAGI. The CDR3 DNA is TGTGCCAGCAGAAGCCACACTGAAGCTTTCTTT. Its translation: CASRSHTEAFF.

The rearrangement uses TRBV21-1 and TRBJ2-7; the D call of TRBD1 is as the table states it, not checked on the DNA. TRBV21-1 is shown as a pseudogene. The CDR3 consists of 17 residues. CDR3 loop: CASSKGSVSLPSYEQYF. Here the CDR3 DNA reads TGTGCCAGCAGCAAAGGATCTGTCAGTCTCCCCTCCTACGAGCAGTACTTC.

This sequence joins TRBV18 and TRBJ1-4; no firm D call. The CDR3 runs 15 residues. Per the germline V gene, CDR1 is KGHSH and CDR2 is LQKENI. The ends were cut back, 2 bases at V and 5 bases at J, with 12 bases in the middle. The CDR3: CASSPISGRNEKLFF. In DNA form, the CDR3 reads TGTGCCAGCTCACCAATCAGCGGGCGGAATGAAAAACTGTTTTTT.

The chain combines TRBV18 with TRBJ2-7; no firm D call. The germline V and J ends were trimmed by 7 bases and 1 base, with 14 bases remaining between them. In germline, CDR1 is KGHSH, CDR2 LQKENI. This CDR3 is 14 amino acids long. CDR3 sequence: CASFDDPRSYEQYF. Written as DNA, the CDR3 is TGTGCCAGCTTCGACGACCCCAGGTCCTACGAGCAGTACTTC.

The chain has TRBV7-2 and TRBJ2-7; 8 nucleotides agree with TRBD1. The CDR3 sequence is 15 residues long. Germline-derived CDR1 and CDR2 are SGHTA and FQGNSA. The V and J ends lost 6 bases and 4 bases, in that order; junction bases with no gene match: 11. This CDR3 reads CASSTDRGDPYEQYF. CDR3 sequence (DNA): TGTGCCAGCAGTACTGACAGGGGTGATCCGTACGAGCAGTACTTC.

The chain employs TRBV15 and TRBJ2-2; maybe TRBD1 (5 bases). Germline CDR1 and CDR2: LNHNV and YYDKDF (reference sequence). Trimming stripped 0 bases from V and 7 bases from J, with 12 bases between. CDR3 length equals 15 residues. CDR3 DNA: TGTGCCACCAGCAGAGATAGGGGCTGGGGCGGGGAGCTGTTTTTT. Translation gives CATSRDRGWGGELFF.

The chain uses TRBV29-1 and TRBJ2-7; TRBD2 matches 8 bases. CDR1 is SQVTM, CDR2 ANQGSEA, per germline. This CDR3 region has 12 residues. The ends lost 7 bases at V and 2 bases at J; junction bases unmatched: 4. The chain's CDR3 is CSGREDTYEQYF. DNA of the CDR3: TGCAGCGGGCGGGAGGACACCTACGAGCAGTACTTC.

This chain connects TRBV30 to TRBJ2-3; D perhaps matches TRBD1 (6 bases). There are 15 residues in the CDR3. Germline CDR1 GTSNPN, CDR2 SVGIG (reference sequence). Trimming pared 3 bases from V and 0 bases from J, leaving 13 bases between. The CDR3 is CAWRATGLSTDTQYF. The CDR3 nucleotides read TGTGCCTGGAGAGCGACAGGCCTTAGCACAGATACGCAGTATTTT.

The chain carries TRBV11-1 and TRBJ2-7; the D gene is possibly TRBD1 (6 bases). V lost 1 base to trimming and J lost 2 bases, with 12 bases between them. Per germline, CDR1 SGHAT and CDR2 FQDESV (reference sequence). The CDR3 length is 15 residues. CDR3 in DNA: TGTGCCAGCAGCTTAGGAGACAGGATTACCTACGAGCAGTACTTC. Translation gives CASSLGDRITYEQYF.

CDR3 coding DNA: TGTGCCAGTGCGACAGGGACCCCCACTGAAGCTTTCTTT. Translated: CASATGTPTEAFF. The chain is built from TRBV19 and TRBJ1-1; TRBD1 matches at 7 bases. The CDR3 runs to 13 residues. V lost 8 bases and J lost 4; bases outside the gene matches: 7. CDR1 and CDR2 from the germline V gene are LNHDA and SQIVND (reference sequence). The complete variable domain, with remaining parts taken from reference TRBV19 and TRBJ1-1, reads DGGITQSPKYLFRKEGQNVTLSCEQNLNHDAMYWYRQDPGQGLRLIYYSQIVNDFQKGDIAEGYSVSREKKESFPLTVTSAQKNPTAFYLCASATGTPTEAFFGQGTRLTVV.

The chain recombines TRBV19 with TRBJ2-1; 8 bases align to TRBD1. With V trimmed by 7 bases and J by 4 bases, 6 bases remained unmatched. Per germline, CDR1 LNHDA and CDR2 SQIVND (reference sequence). This CDR3 comprises 14 residues. This CDR3 reads CASNRGILYNEQFF. The CDR3 coding sequence is TGTGCCAGTAACAGGGGGATACTTTACAATGAGCAGTTCTTC.

The rearrangement uses TRBV10-3 and TRBJ1-3, with unresolved D. The CDR3 spans 15 residues. Germline lookup yields CDR1 ENHRY and CDR2 SYGVKD. Trimming took off 7 bases at V and 4 bases at J, with 17 bases between the two ends. CDR3 amino acids: CAITSVMGPGNTIYF. The CDR3 coding sequence is TGTGCCATCACCTCCGTGATGGGCCCAGGAAACACCATATATTTT.